A single sample is the source of the 5 T cell receptor beta chains below, sequenced in a study of blood T cell repertoires in COVID-19. Sequenced by immunoSEQ multiplex PCR; TCRdb stores in-frame clones only, minus some. The repertoire holds around 160,000 clones, with approximately 80% as singletons. Material for sequencing was PBMCs or T cells enriched from blood (not recorded which). The receptors derive from a man in his forties who had recovered from COVID-19.

The rearrangement uses TRBV30 and TRBJ1-6, with D unresolved. The CDR3 totals 13 residues. CDR1 GTSNPN and CDR2 SVGIG come from the germline V gene (reference sequence). Trimming took off 3 bases at V and 10 bases at J, with 13 bases between the two ends. CDR3 sequence reads: CAWRGGKGSPLHF. For the CDR3, the DNA is TGTGCCTGGAGAGGAGGGAAAGGATCACCCCTCCACTTT.

The gene calls are TRBV9 and TRBJ2-5; 8 positions agree with TRBD1. J was trimmed by 2 bases and V by 3 bases; bases with no gene match: 3. Germline lookup yields CDR1 SGDLS and CDR2 YYNGEE. The length of the CDR3 is 14 residues. The CDR3 region is CASSAGQGQETQYF. CDR3 DNA: TGTGCCAGCAGCGCCGGACAGGGACAAGAGACCCAGTACTTC.

This clone occurred a few times. The chain uses TRBV7-2 and TRBJ2-7; D not resolved. The CDR3 has 14 residues. CDR1 and CDR2 (germline): SGHTA, FQGNSA. V was trimmed by 2 bases and J by 1 base, leaving 9 bases between them. CDR3 amino acids: CASSLLLYSYEQYF. CDR3 sequence (DNA): TGTGCCAGCAGCTTACTCTTGTATTCCTACGAGCAGTACTTC.

The V call is TRBV13, the J call TRBJ2-3, with 12 bases that match TRBD2. Germline V gene lookup returns CDR1 PRHDT and CDR2 FYEKMQ (reference sequence). This CDR3 spans 17 amino acids. With 0 bases clipped from V and 6 bases from J, the junction kept 7 bases outside the gene matches. The DNA of the CDR3 is TGTGCCAGCAGCTTAGGGGCTAGCGGGGGGGCAGAGGATACGCAGTATTTT. This gives the protein CASSLGASGGAEDTQYF.

The chain carries TRBV6-7 and TRBJ2-3, with D possibly TRBD2 on 5 matching bases. TRBV6-7 has ORF status, its function being uncertain. The V and J ends lost 2 bases and 3 bases respectively, with 15 bases between them. This CDR3 is built from 16 residues. The CDR3 spells CASSYLAREQTDTQYF. CDR3 nucleotide sequence: TGTGCCAGCAGTTACCTAGCTCGGGAACAGACAGATACGCAGTATTTT.